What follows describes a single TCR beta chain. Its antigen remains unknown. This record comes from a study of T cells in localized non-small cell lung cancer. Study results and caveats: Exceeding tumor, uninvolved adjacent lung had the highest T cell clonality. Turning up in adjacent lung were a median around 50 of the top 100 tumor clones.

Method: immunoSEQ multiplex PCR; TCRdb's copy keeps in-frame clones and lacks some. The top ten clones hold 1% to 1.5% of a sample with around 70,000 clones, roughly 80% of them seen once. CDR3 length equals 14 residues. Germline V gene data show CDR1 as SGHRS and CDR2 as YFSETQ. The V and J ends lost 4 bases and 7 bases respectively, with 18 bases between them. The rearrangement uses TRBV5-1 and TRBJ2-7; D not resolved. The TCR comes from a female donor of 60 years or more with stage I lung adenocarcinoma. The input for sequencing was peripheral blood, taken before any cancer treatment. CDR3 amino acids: CASSLTLSESEQYF. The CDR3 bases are TGCGCCAGCAGCCTTACCCTGTCCGAATCAGAGCAGTACTTC.